This T cell receptor (beta chain) was recovered during a study of cytomegalovirus exposure and HLA in healthy donors. The PCR made use of 60 Vbeta and 13 Jbeta primers. Study processing details: There were 80 million to 95 million unique TCR beta chains by a later count, and some 12 million of them were shared. Only in-frame clones appear in the TCRdb table, and some are missing; sequencing was by immunoSEQ multiplex PCR. That table gives V, J and clone size, and the DNA gave D and trimming. The sample lists about 140,000 clones, roughly four fifths occurring once. Trimming shortened V by 6 bases and J by 6 bases, and 15 bases separated the two germline ends. This CDR3 region has 13 residues. Germline CDR1 SGHNT, CDR2 YYREEE (reference sequence).

The chain links TRBV5-4 to TRBJ1-2; D ambiguous. Sequencing was done on a sample of PBMCs. The clonotype was recovered from a woman aged 45-65 years in good health and CMV-seronegative. The CDR3 reads CASTSPSLNGYTF. CDR3 bases: TGTGCCAGCACCTCTCCGTCTCTTAATGGCTACACCTTC. The variable domain in full, with the rest retrieved from reference TRBV5-4 and TRBJ1-2, is ETGVTQSPTHLIKTRGQQVTLRCSSQSGHNTVSWYQQALGQGPQFIFQYYREEENGRGNFPPRFSGLQFPNYSSELNVNALELDDSALYLCASTSPSLNGYTFGSGTRLTVV.